The rows below give T cell receptor beta chains drawn from one sample of a study of cytomegalovirus exposure and HLA in healthy donors. Measured with immunoSEQ multiplex PCR; TCRdb has only the in-frame clones, and not every one. The repertoire holds about 89,000 clones, with around four fifths as singletons. Sequenced material: PBMCs. The receptors originated from a man aged 25 to 45 in good health and CMV-seronegative. Each CDR3 is given without its conserved first and last residue. Each record gives: clone size, CDR3 length, J gene, V gene, CDR3 protein. The size field is filled for only some rows; it gives once, few, many or a size class.

- 11 TRBJ1-2 TRBV25-1 ASKVTGGYGYT
- 10 TRBJ2-7 TRBV18 ASSQGGDEQY
medium-sized 14 TRBJ2-3 TRBV2 ASSSSGTTYTDTQY
- 12 TRBJ2-3 TRBV27 ASSSILATDTQY
- 13 TRBJ2-5 TRBV6-1 ASSGLGAEQETQY
- 15 TRBJ1-5 TRBV5-8 ASSLAFSTVGNQPQH
- 13 TRBJ1-3 TRBV4-3 ASSQEAGLGNTIY
- 12 TRBJ2-5 TRBV2 ASKEGTAQETQY
- 13 TRBJ2-3 TRBV6-1 ASSGGQGGADTQY
- 14 TRBJ2-3 TRBV7-9 ASSLRAGARTDTQY
- 13 TRBJ1-5 TRBV6-5 ASSFGTGSDQPQH
once 11 TRBJ1-1 TRBV18 ASSPPGNTEAF
- 13 TRBJ2-1 TRBV7-3 ASSHGASEYNEQF
- 11 TRBJ2-7 TRBV6-1 ASSVAGNYEQY
- 12 TRBJ2-5 TRBV9 ASSLAGSQETQY
few 11 TRBJ2-2 TRBV5-1 ASNPQGTGELF
few 11 TRBJ1-1 TRBV6-1 ASRLGVNTEAF
few 14 TRBJ1-1 TRBV4-2 ASSQGQGRGNTEAF
few 13 TRBJ2-1 TRBV7-9 ASSLGGSPYNEQF
few 14 TRBJ1-5 TRBV19 ASSGYRGQSNQPQH
- 12 TRBJ2-7 TRBV2 ASSEGGQPYEQY
- 13 TRBJ2-1 TRBV7-8 ASSLRAGKNNEQF
- 10 TRBJ1-2 TRBV7-3 ASGGRNYGYT
- 14 TRBJ1-2 TRBV11-2 ASSRGSGRQSYGYT
- 12 TRBJ2-3 TRBV27 ASRIDSFSTTQY
- 13 TRBJ2-1 TRBV15 ATSRDLGGMAEQF
- 12 TRBJ2-3 TRBV7-2 ASRKGLDTDTQY
few 12 TRBJ2-7 TRBV5-4 ASSAEDRSYEQY
- 11 TRBJ1-1 TRBV7-9 ASSFDRGDQAF
- 13 TRBJ1-2 TRBV6-5 ASSLRSTGAYGYT
- 12 TRBJ2-7 TRBV25-1 ASRRGSGTYEQY
- 11 TRBJ1-5 TRBV28 ASRRQSLQPQH
once 13 TRBJ2-3 TRBV28 ATKRYGVSTDTQY
- 10 TRBJ2-7 TRBV5-1 ASSPGSYEQY
- 12 TRBJ1-4 TRBV28 ASSPGDLNEKLF
- 13 TRBJ1-2 TRBV6-1 ASSADRDSNYGYT
- 15 TRBJ2-7 TRBV6-1 ASSDNPFGQGAYEQY
- 11 TRBJ1-6 TRBV6-5 ASSWGGNSPLH
- 13 TRBJ1-1 TRBV12-5 ASGLGLGEGTEAF
- 11 TRBJ2-5 TRBV19 ASSRQGAETQY
- 11 TRBJ2-2 TRBV27 ASSLVAAGELF
- 13 TRBJ2-2 TRBV29-1 SVEVTGADTGELF
- 14 TRBJ1-1 TRBV7-2 ASSSQGTGMNTEAF